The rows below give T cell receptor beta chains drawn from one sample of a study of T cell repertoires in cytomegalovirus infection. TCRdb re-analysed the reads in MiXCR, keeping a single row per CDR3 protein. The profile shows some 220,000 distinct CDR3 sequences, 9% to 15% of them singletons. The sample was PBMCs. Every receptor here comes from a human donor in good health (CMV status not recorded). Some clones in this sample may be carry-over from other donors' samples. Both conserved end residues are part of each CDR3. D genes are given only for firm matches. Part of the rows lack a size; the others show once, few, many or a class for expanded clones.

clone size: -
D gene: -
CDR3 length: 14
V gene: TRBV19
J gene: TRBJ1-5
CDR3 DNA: TGTGCCAGTAGTGATCAGCCAACCAATCAGCCCCAGCATTTT
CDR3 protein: CASSDQPTNQPQHF

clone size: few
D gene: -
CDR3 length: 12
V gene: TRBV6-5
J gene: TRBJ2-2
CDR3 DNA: TGTGTCAGCAGCCCGAACACCGGGGAGCTGTTTTTT
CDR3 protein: CVSSPNTGELFF

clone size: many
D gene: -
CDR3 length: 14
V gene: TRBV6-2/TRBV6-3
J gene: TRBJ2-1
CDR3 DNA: TGTGCCAGCAACATCGGGACCCTGGGTGGCGAGCAGTTCTTC
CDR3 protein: CASNIGTLGGEQFF

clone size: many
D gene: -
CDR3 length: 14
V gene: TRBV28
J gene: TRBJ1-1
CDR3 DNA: TGTGCCAGCAGTTACGGGGGGCCGAACACTGAAGCTTTCTTT
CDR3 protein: CASSYGGPNTEAFF

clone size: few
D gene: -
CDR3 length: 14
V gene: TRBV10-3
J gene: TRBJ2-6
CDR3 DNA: TGTGCCATCAGTGACAGCTCTGGGGCCAACGTCCTGACTTTC
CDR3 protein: CAISDSSGANVLTF

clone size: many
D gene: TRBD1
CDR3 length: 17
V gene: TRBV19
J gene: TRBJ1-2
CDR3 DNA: TGTGCCAGTGATGGGGGGACAGGGGATCATCTCTACTATGGCTACACCTTC
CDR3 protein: CASDGGTGDHLYYGYTF

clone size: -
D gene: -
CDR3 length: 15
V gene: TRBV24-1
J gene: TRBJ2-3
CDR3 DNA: TGTGCCACCAGTGTCGATGGCGTCGGCACAGATACGCAGTATTTT
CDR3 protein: CATSVDGVGTDTQYF

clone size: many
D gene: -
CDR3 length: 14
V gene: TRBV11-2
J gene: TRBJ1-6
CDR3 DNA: TGTGCCAGCAGCTTAGTCCAGGGCGAATCACCCCTCCACTTT
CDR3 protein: CASSLVQGESPLHF

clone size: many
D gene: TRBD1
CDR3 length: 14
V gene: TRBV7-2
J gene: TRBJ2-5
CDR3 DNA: TGTGCCAGCAGCTTCCAGGGGGCTGTAGAGACCCAGTACTTC
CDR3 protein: CASSFQGAVETQYF

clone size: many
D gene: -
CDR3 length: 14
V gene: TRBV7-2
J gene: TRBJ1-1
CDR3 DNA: TGTGCCAGCAGCGCGTTAGGGGCGAACACTGAAGCTTTCTTT
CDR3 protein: CASSALGANTEAFF

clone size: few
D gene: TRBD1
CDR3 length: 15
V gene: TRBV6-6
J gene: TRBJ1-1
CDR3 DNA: TGTGCCAGCAGTTCCGGACAGGCGGAGAACACTGAAGCTTTCTTT
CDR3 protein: CASSSGQAENTEAFF

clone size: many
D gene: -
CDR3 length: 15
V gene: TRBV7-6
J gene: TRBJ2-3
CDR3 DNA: TGTGCCAGCAGCTTAATACAGACTAGCACAGATACGCAGTATTTT
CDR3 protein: CASSLIQTSTDTQYF

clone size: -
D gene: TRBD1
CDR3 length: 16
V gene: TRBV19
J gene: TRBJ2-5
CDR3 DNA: TGTGCCAGTAGCAGGGGACAGGCATGGGGTCAAGAGACCCAGTACTTC
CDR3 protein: CASSRGQAWGQETQYF

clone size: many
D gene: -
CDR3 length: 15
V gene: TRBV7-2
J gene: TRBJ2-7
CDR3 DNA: TGTGCCAGCAGCCGGGGGGCAGGCCCCGAGGGGGAGCAGTACTTC
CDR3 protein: CASSRGAGPEGEQYF

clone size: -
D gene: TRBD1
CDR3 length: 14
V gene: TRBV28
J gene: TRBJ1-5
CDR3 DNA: TGTGCCAGCAGTTATGGACAGGGATTCTCTCCCCAGCATTTT
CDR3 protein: CASSYGQGFSPQHF

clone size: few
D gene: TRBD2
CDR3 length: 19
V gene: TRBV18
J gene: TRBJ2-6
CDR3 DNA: TGTGCCAGCTCGGCTGATACTAGCGGGAGATCCCCTGGGGCCAACGTCCTGACTTTC
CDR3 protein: CASSADTSGRSPGANVLTF

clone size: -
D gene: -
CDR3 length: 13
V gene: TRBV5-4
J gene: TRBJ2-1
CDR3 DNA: TGTGCCAGCAGCCTCGAGATCTCCAATGAGCAGTTCTTC
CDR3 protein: CASSLEISNEQFF

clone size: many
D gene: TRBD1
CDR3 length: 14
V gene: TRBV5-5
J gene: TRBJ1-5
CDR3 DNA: TGTGCCAGCAGCTTGGGTACAGGGGATCAGCCCCAGCATTTT
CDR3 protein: CASSLGTGDQPQHF

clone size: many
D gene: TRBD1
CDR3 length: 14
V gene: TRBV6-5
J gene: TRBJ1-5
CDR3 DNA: TGTGCCAGCAGTTACAGGGGGCTGGAACAGCCCCAGCATTTT
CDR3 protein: CASSYRGLEQPQHF

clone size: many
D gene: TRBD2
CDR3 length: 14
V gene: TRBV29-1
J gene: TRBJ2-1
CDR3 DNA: TGCAGCGTTGCAGGCGGGAGTTCCTACAATGAGCAGTTCTTC
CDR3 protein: CSVAGGSSYNEQFF

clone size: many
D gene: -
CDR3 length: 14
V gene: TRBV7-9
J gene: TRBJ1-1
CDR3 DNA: TGTGCCAGCAGCTTAGGTTGGACAGCCACTGAAGCTTTCTTT
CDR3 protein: CASSLGWTATEAFF

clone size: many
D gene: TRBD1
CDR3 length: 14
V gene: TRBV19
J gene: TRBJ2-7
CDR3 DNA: TGTGCCAGTTCAAGGGACAGGGCCGGGTACGAGCAGTACTTC
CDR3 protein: CASSRDRAGYEQYF

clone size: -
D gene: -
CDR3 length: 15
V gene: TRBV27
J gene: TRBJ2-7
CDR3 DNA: TGTGCCAGCAGTTTATCAAGAGGGAGCCCCTACGAGCAGTACTTC
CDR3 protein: CASSLSRGSPYEQYF

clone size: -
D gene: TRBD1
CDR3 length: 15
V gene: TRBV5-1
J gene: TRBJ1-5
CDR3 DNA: TGCGCCAGCCCACAGGGGGCTGGCAGCAATCAGCCCCAGCATTTT
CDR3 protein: CASPQGAGSNQPQHF

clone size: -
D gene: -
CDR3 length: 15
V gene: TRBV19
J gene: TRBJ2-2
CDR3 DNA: TGTGCCAGTACCCGGGAACAGGGATACACCGGGGAGCTGTTTTTT
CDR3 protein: CASTREQGYTGELFF

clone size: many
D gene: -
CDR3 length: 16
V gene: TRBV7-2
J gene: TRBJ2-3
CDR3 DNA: TGTGCCAGCAGCTTAGCCGGGACTGGGTACACAGATACGCAGTATTTT
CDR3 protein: CASSLAGTGYTDTQYF